This record looks at one T cell receptor (beta chain) sequence and its context. This clone has a handful of counts. Its antigen is unknown. No much larger clone exists at a distance of one base, and base qualities are not known. Library prep was done by the immunoSEQ multiplex PCR assay. Adaptive Biotechnology amplified the CDR3 regions from genomic DNA with a two-step multiplex PCR designed to control amplification bias. Primers covering every V and J gene segment were used in the first PCR, while barcodes and Illumina adapters were added in the second PCR. CDR3 libraries were sequenced on an Illumina instrument. The authors' pipeline ran thus. Analysis combined the vendor-provided pipelines with custom analysis of raw data in R/Bioconductor under R version 3.3.0. Clonality, which ranges from 0 to 1, was calculated as the inverse of the normalised Shannon entropy across all productive clones. The repertoire share taken up by the top 100 clones defined high-frequency clones, and only clones that passed a 95% confidence test were kept. The Simpson index measured repertoire diversity, and the Morisita-Horn index measured overlap between samples. Not all clones reach the TCRdb copy of this immuneACCESS table, which keeps in-frame sequences only. Checked studies attribute under half of the gap to unresolved V genes and leave the rest unexplained. V and J calls and clone size come straight from that table; D and trimming were deduced from the DNA. Counted in this sample were hundreds of clones; about 95% of them appeared once. Roughly 6.4% of the sample goes to the ten largest clones.

The time point label on this specimen signifies: proximal margin of the surgical specimen (macroscopically non-inflamed). Adults with ileal or ileocolonic Crohn's disease and an indication for ileocolonic resection were eligible for inclusion. Before DNA extraction, whole ileal mucosal biopsies were kept frozen at -80 degrees C. Genomic DNA was extracted from frozen whole biopsies with a TRizol-based method and quantified on a NanoDrop 2000 spectrophotometer. The germline ends are 26 bases apart after V is trimmed by 3 bases and J by 11 bases. Its CDR3 holds 17 amino acids, cysteine through phenylalanine. The CDR3 DNA has 51 bases and is translated from base 1. The data derive from a study of T cell repertoires in ileal Crohn's disease (dated by TCRdb to between 2019 and 2020). With respect to the entire study: The median duration of disease was roughly 8.2 years, and at the time of surgery less than 40% of patients were active smokers. Every patient underwent surgery because of a complication, which was stricturing disease in roughly 60% of cases and penetrating disease in approximately 40%. Roughly half of the patients were given postoperative therapy, with 15 to 20 on anti-TNF agents and about a dozen on thiopurines. Biopsies taken from the proximal margin of the surgical specimen made up the MI samples. For commercial TCRB immunosequencing, around 500 nanograms of biopsy DNA were submitted for each sample. A prospective multicentre cohort supplied the 45 to 60 Crohn's disease patients whose TCR repertoires were analysed. The study was conducted in parallel with a multicentre cohort built to find predictors of early endoscopic recurrence after ileocolonic resection. Endoscopic postoperative recurrence was defined by a Rutgeerts score above i0. A total of approximately 170 mucosal samples from around 60 patients were sequenced, collected from several sites on the surgical specimen as well as at postoperative endoscopy.

Results the study describes overall, beyond this receptor: Compared with CD4 T cells, sorted CD8 T cells held more high-frequency clones, which suggests that the mucosal expansions were mostly CD8. Mucosal CD4 and CD8 T cells were sorted and sequenced only in a subgroup of patients, whose size was not stated. Endoscopic recurrence was found to be associated with higher high-frequency clone percentages at surgery, and recurrence was observed in all patients with clonality above 26.8% (18/57). A significantly higher proportion of clonal expansions was observed in active smokers at surgery than in non-smokers (approximately 26% vs 17%, p=0.02).

The TCR sequence derives from an adult with Crohn's disease. Rearrangement joined TRBV5-3 to TRBJ1-4; a weak D assignment points to TRBD1 (6 bases agree). TRBV5-3 is placed among ORFs of uncertain function. The sample comprised ileal tissue. The sequenced DNA is TGTGCCAGAAGCTGGGGACCGAGGTGGGGGGCTCTAAATAAACTGTTTTTT. This is translated as CARSWGPRWGALNKLFF.